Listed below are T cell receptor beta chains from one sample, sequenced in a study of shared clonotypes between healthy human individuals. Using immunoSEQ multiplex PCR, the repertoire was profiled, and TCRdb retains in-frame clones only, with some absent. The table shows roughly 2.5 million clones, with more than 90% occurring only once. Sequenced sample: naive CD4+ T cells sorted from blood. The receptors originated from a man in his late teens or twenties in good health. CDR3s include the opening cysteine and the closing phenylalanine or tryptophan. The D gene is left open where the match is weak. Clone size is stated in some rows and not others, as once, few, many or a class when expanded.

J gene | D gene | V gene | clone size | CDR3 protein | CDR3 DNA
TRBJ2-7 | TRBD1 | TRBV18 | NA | CASSRGQGESYEQYF | TGTGCCAGCTCACGGGGACAGGGGGAATCCTACGAGCAGTACTTC
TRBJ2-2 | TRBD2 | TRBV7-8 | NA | CASSLSGRTGELFF | TGTGCCAGCAGCCTTAGCGGGAGGACCGGGGAGCTGTTTTTT
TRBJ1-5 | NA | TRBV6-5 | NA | CASSSRPDQPQHF | TGTGCCAGCAGCTCCCGACCGGATCAGCCCCAGCATTTT
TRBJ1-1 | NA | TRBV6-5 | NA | CASSYSLRGEAFF | TGTGCCAGCAGTTACTCGCTTCGCGGTGAAGCTTTCTTT
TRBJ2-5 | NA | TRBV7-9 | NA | CASSLGRRETQYF | TGTGCCAGCAGCTTAGGTAGGCGAGAGACCCAGTACTTC
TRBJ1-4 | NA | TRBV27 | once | CASSLRQPSYNEKLFF | TGTGCCAGCAGTTTAAGACAGCCTTCTTATAATGAAAAACTGTTTTTT
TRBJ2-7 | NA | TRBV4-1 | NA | CASSQETGPASRTEQYF | TGCGCCAGCAGCCAAGAGACAGGCCCGGCCTCCCGGACCGAGCAGTACTTC
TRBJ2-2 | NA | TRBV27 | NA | CASSLSFARSGELFF | TGTGCCAGCAGTTTATCGTTTGCACGTTCCGGGGAGCTGTTTTTT
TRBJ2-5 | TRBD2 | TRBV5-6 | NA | CASSKRSGRALETQYF | TGTGCCAGCAGCAAAAGAAGCGGGAGGGCCCTTGAGACCCAGTACTTC
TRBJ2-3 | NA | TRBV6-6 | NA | CASSFPTSTDTQYF | TGTGCCAGCAGTTTTCCGACTAGCACAGATACGCAGTATTTT
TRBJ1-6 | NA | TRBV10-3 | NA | CAISREEGSPLHF | TGTGCCATCAGCCGGGAGGAGGGTTCACCCCTCCACTTT
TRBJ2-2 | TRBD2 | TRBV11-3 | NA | CASSFGDYYTGELFF | TGTGCCAGCAGCTTTGGGGACTATTACACCGGGGAGCTGTTTTTT
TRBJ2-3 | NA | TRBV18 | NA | CASQGQGFPDTQYF | TGTGCCAGTCAAGGGCAGGGATTCCCAGATACGCAGTATTTT
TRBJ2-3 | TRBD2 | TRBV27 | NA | CASIRAGGAPQYF | TGTGCCAGCATAAGAGCGGGGGGGGCCCCGCAGTATTTT
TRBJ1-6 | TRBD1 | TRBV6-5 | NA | CASGNRGNSPLHF | TGTGCCAGCGGAAACAGGGGCAATTCACCCCTCCACTTT
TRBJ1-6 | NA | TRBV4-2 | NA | CASSQVILRGISYNSPLHF | TGTGCCAGCAGCCAAGTTATCCTCCGGGGGATATCCTATAATTCACCCCTCCACTTT
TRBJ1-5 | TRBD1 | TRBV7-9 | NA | CASSTDRGLGQPQHF | TGTGCCAGCAGCACGGACAGGGGGCTGGGGCAGCCCCAGCATTTT
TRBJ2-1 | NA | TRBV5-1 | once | CASSLGWQAINNEQFF | TGCGCCAGCAGCTTGGGGTGGCAGGCAATTAACAATGAGCAGTTCTTC
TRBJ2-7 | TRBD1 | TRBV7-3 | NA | CASSLRGQGTRNEQYF | TGTGCCAGCAGCTTAAGGGGACAGGGTACACGGAACGAGCAGTACTTC
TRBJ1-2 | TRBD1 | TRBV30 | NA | CALTGTGLYGYTF | TGTGCCCTAACCGGGACAGGATTGTATGGCTACACCTTC
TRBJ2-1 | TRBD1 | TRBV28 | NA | CASSLPSQGAHEQFF | TGTGCCAGCAGTTTACCCTCACAGGGGGCCCATGAGCAGTTCTTC
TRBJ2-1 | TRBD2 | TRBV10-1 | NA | CAPKVLAGGRVGWRQFF | TGCGCCCCCAAGGTTCTAGCGGGAGGGCGCGTCGGATGGAGGCAGTTCTTC
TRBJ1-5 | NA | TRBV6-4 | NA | CASSDSRGQPQHF | TGTGCCAGCAGTGACTCGCGGGGGCAGCCCCAGCATTTT
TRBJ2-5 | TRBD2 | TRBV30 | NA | CAWSPQRGPHGTQYF | TGTGCCTGGAGCCCCCAGCGGGGGCCACATGGGACCCAGTACTTC
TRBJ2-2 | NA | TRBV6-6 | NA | CASKETATAGELFF | TGTGCCAGCAAGGAGACAGCAACTGCCGGGGAGCTGTTTTTT
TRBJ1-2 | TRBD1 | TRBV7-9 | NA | CASSFPPGGTNYGYTF | TGTGCCAGCAGCTTCCCTCCAGGGGGCACTAACTATGGCTACACCTTC
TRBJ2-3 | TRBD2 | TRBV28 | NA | CASRVAGSTDTQYF | TGTGCCAGCAGGGTAGCGGGTAGCACAGATACGCAGTATTTT
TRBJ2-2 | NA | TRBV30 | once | CAWSVAAGELFF | TGTGCCTGGAGTGTGGCGGCCGGGGAGCTGTTTTTT
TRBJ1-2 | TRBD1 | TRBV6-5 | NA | CASSYSGTVNGYTF | TGTGCCAGCAGTTACTCGGGGACAGTCAATGGCTACACCTTC
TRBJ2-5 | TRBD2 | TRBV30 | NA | CAWSVWWTSGETQYF | TGTGCCTGGAGTGTATGGTGGACTAGCGGAGAGACCCAGTACTTC
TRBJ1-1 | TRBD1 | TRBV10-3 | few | CAISGQGRMNTEAFF | TGTGCCATCAGTGGACAGGGACGGATGAACACTGAAGCTTTCTTT
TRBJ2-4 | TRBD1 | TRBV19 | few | CASNRGKAKNIQYF | TGTGCCAGTAACAGGGGAAAGGCCAAAAACATTCAGTACTTC
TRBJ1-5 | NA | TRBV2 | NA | CASSDPSQAPGSPQHF | TGTGCCAGCAGTGATCCCTCACAGGCGCCAGGGTCGCCCCAGCATTTT
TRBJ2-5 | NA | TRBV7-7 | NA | CASSLARGVQETQYF | TGTGCTAGCAGCTTAGCGAGGGGCGTGCAAGAGACCCAGTACTTC
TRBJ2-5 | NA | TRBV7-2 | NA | CASGKWETQYF | TGTGCCAGCGGAAAATGGGAGACCCAGTACTTC
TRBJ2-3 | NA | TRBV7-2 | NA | CASSLAGAGDTQYF | TGTGCCAGCAGCTTAGCGGGAGCTGGGGATACGCAGTATTTT
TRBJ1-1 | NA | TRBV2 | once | CASSERGDNEAFF | TGTGCCAGCAGTGAGAGGGGGGACAACGAAGCTTTCTTT
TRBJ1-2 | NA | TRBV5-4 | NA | CASSSGLEGIVYGYTF | TGTGCCAGCAGCTCCGGGCTAGAGGGTATCGTCTATGGCTACACCTTC
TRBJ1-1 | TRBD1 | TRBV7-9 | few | CASSPGQGEAEAFF | TGTGCCAGCAGCCCCGGACAGGGGGAAGCTGAAGCTTTCTTT
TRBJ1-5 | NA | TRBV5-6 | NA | CASSLAGYNQPQHF | TGTGCCAGCAGCTTGGCTGGCTACAATCAGCCCCAGCATTTT
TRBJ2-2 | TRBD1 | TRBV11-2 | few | CASSQDRGLTNTGELFF | TGTGCCAGCAGCCAGGACAGGGGACTAACGAACACCGGGGAGCTGTTTTTT
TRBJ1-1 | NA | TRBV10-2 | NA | CASTGMWGVGTEAFF | TGCGCCAGCACGGGGATGTGGGGGGTTGGCACTGAAGCTTTCTTT
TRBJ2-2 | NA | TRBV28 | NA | CASRGTGSTGELFF | TGTGCCAGCAGGGGAACAGGGTCCACCGGGGAGCTGTTTTTT
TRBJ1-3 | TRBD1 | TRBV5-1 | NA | CASSLEGAVGNTIYF | TGCGCCAGCAGCTTGGAGGGGGCGGTAGGAAACACCATATATTTT
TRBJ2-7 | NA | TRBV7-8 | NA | CASNRYREAYEQYF | TGTGCCAGCAATAGGTACAGGGAGGCCTACGAGCAGTACTTC
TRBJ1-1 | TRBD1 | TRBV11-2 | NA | CASSPQTGQSEAFF | TGTGCCAGCAGCCCACAGACAGGGCAGTCTGAAGCTTTCTTT